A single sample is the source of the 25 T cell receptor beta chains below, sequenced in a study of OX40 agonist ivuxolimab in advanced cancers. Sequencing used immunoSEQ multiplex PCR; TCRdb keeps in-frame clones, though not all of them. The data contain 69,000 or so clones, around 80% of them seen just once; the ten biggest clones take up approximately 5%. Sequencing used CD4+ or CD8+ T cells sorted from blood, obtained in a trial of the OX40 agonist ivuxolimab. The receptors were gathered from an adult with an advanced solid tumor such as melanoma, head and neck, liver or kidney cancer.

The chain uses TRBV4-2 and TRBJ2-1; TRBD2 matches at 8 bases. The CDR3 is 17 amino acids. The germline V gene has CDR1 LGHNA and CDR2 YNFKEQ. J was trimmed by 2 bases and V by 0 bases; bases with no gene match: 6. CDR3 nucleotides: TGTGCCAGCAGCCAAGAATGGACTAGCCTAGCCTACAATGAGCAGTTCTTC. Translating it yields CASSQEWTSLAYNEQFF.

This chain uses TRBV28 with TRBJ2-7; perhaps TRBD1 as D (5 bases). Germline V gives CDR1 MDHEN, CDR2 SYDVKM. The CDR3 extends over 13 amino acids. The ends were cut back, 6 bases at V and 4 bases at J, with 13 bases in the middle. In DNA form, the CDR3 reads TGTGCCAGCAGAGGGGCCCCGTCATACGAGCAGTACTTC. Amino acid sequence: CASRGAPSYEQYF.

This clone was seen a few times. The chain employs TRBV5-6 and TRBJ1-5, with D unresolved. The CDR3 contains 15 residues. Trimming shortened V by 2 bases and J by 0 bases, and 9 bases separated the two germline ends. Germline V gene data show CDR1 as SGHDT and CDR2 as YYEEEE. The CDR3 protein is CASSLGGYSNQPQHF. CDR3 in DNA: TGTGCCAGCAGCTTAGGAGGTTATAGCAATCAGCCCCAGCATTTT.

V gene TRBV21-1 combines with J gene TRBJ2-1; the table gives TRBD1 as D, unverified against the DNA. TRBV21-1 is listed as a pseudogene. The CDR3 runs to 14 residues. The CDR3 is CASSRNTSGNEQFF. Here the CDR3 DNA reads TGTGCCAGCAGCCGTAATACCTCAGGGAATGAGCAGTTCTTC.

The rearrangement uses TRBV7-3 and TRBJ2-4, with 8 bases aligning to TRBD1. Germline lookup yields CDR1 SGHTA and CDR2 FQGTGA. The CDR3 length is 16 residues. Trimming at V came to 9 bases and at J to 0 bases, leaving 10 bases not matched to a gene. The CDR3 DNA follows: TGTGCCAGGGACAGAGCAGGGGGCAAAGCCAAAAACATTCAGTACTTC. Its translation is CARDRAGGKAKNIQYF.

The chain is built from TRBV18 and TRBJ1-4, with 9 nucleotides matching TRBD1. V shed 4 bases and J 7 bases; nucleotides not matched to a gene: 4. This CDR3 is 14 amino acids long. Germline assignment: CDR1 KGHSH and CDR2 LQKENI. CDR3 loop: CASSRGTGSEKLFF. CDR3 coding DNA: TGTGCCAGCTCACGCGGGACAGGGTCTGAAAAACTGTTTTTT. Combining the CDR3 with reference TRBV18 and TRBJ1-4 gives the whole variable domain NAGVMQNPRHLVRRRGQEARLRCSPMKGHSHVYWYRQLPEEGLKFMVYLQKENIIDESGMPKERFSAEFPKEGPSILRIQQVVRGDSAAYFCASSRGTGSEKLFFGSGTQLSVL.

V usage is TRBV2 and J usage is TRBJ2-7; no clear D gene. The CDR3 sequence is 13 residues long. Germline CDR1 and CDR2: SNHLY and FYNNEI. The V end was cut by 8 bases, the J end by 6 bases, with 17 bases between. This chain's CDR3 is CASERAVPPEQYF. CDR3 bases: TGTGCCAGCGAAAGAGCAGTTCCTCCCGAGCAGTACTTC.

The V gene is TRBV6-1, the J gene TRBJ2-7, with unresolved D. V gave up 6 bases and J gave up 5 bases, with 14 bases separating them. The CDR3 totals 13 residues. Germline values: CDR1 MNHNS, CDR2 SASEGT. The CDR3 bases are TGTGCCAGCAGCCAGGTCCCCCTGGACGAGCAGTACTTC. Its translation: CASSQVPLDEQYF.

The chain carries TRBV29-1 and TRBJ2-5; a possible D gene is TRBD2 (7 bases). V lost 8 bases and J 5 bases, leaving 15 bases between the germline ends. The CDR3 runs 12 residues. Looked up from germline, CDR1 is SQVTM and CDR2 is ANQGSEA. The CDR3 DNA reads TGCAGCTATGCGGAGGGGGGGGAGACCCAGTACTTC. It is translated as CSYAEGGETQYF.

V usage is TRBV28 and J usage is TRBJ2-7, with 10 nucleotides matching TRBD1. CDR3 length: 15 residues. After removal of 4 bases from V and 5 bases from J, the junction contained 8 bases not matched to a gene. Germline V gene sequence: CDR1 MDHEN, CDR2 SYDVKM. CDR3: CASSSPGQGRDEQYF. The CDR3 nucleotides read TGTGCCAGCAGTTCGCCGGGACAGGGGAGGGACGAGCAGTACTTC.

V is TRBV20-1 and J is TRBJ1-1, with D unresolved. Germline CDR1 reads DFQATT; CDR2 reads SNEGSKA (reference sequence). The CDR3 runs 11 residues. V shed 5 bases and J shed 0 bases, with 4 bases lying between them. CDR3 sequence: CSAAVNTEAFF. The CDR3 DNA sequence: TGCAGTGCTGCAGTGAACACTGAAGCTTTCTTT.

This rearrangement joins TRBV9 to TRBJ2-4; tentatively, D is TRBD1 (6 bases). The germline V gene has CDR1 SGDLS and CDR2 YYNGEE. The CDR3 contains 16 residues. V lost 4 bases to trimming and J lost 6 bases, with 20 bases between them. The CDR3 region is CASSFEGGHGGNIQYF. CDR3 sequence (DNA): TGTGCCAGCAGCTTCGAAGGGGGACATGGGGGAAACATTCAGTACTTC.

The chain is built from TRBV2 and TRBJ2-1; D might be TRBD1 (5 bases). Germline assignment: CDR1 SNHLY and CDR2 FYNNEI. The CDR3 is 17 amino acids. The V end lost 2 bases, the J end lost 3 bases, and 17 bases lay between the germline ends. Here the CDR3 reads CASSEQGLGFNYNEQFF. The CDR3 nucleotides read TGTGCCAGCAGTGAACAGGGTTTGGGTTTCAACTACAATGAGCAGTTCTTC.

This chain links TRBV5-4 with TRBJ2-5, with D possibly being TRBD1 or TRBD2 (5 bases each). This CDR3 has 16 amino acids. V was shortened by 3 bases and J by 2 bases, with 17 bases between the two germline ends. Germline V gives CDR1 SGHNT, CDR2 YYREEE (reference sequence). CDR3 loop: CASSSNFGAGQETQYF. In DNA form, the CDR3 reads TGTGCCAGCAGCTCGAACTTCGGGGCGGGTCAAGAGACCCAGTACTTC.

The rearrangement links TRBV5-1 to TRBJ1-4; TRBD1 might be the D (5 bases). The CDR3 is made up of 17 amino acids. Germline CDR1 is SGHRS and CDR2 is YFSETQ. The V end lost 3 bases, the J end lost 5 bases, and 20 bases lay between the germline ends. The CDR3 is CASSSDPLGTRNEKLFF. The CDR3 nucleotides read TGCGCCAGCAGCTCTGATCCCCTCGGGACCAGAAATGAAAAACTGTTTTTT.

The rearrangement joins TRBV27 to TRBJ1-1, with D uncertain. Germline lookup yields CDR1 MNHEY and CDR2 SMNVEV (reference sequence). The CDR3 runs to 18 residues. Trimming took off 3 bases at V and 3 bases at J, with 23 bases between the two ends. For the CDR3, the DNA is TGTGCCAGCAGTTTGTCCGGCCAGCCGGGCGGTCGTGACACTGAAGCTTTCTTT. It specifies CASSLSGQPGGRDTEAFF.

This CDR3 is CASSLSGGGSDTQYF. CDR3 DNA sequence: TGTGCCAGCAGCTTAAGTGGCGGCGGGTCAGATACGCAGTATTTT. The rearrangement joins TRBV7-9 to TRBJ2-3; weak D call: TRBD2 (5 bases). With 2 bases removed from V and 4 bases from J, the gap between germline ends came to 13 bases. This CDR3 region has 15 residues. From germline, CDR1 is SEHNR and CDR2 FQNEAQ (reference sequence).

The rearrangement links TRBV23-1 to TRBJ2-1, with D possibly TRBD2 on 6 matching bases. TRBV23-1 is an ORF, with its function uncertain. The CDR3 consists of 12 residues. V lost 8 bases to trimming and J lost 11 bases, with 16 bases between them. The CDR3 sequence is CASGVRGVKQFF. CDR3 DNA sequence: TGCGCCAGCGGCGTGCGGGGCGTTAAGCAGTTCTTC.

Here the CDR3 DNA reads TGCGCCAGCAGCCAAGATGAGGACAGCTTAATGAACACTGAAGCTTTCTTT. Translating it yields CASSQDEDSLMNTEAFF. The rearrangement links TRBV4-1 to TRBJ1-1; weak D call: TRBD1 (6 bases). This CDR3 is built from 17 residues. Trimming left V 0 bases short and J 0 bases short, with 14 bases between. Germline V CDR1 and CDR2: MGHRA, YSYEKL.

CDR3 in amino acids: CASRHGMSAYNSPLHF. CDR3 nucleotides: TGTGCCAGCAGGCACGGGATGAGCGCCTATAATTCACCCCTCCACTTT. This chain connects TRBV21-1 to TRBJ1-6. TRBV21-1 is a recognized pseudogene. The CDR3 sequence is 16 residues long.

This CDR3 reads CASSPPGVREQYF. The CDR3 bases are TGTGCCAGCAGCCCCCCCGGCGTTAGGGAGCAGTACTTC. This chain uses TRBV6-5 with TRBJ2-7, with D unclear. The CDR3 loop spans 13 amino acids. Trimming removed 6 bases from V and 7 bases from J, with 16 bases in between. The germline V gene encodes CDR1 MNHEY and CDR2 SVGAGI.

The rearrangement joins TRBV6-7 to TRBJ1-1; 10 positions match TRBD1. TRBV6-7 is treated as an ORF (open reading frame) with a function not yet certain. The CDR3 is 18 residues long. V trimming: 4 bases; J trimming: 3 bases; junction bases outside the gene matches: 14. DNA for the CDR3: TGTGCCAGCAGTTTTAGGGACAGGGGAGCTCAGGCGGACACTGAAGCTTTCTTT. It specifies CASSFRDRGAQADTEAFF.

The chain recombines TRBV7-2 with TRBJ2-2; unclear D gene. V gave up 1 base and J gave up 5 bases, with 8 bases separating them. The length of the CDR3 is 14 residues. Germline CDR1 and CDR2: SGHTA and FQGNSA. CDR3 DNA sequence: TGTGCCAGCAGCTTAGTAAAAGGGACCGGGGAGCTGTTTTTT. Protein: CASSLVKGTGELFF.

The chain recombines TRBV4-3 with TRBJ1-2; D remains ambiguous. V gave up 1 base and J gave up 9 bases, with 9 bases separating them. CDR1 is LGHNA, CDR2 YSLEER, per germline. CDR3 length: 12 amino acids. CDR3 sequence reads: CASSQVGGSYTF. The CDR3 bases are TGCGCCAGCAGCCAAGTTGGAGGAAGCTACACCTTC.

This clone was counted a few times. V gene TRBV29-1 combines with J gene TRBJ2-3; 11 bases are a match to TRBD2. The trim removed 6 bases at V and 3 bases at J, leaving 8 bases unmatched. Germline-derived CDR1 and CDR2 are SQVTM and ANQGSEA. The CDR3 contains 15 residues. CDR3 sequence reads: CSVVISGRGTDTQYF. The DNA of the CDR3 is TGCAGCGTCGTGATTAGCGGGAGGGGGACAGATACGCAGTATTTT.